The source of this TCR beta chain is a study of blood T cell repertoires in COVID-19. Study at large: Acute and convalescent COVID-19 specimens originated in the United States, Italy and Spain. PBMCs, B-cell-depleted T cells, or T cells provided the cDNA or gDNA that made up the material.

In Seattle, patients joined the study during active infection and were tracked longitudinally. Authors' processing steps: Reference gene primer amplification gave nucleated cell count estimates. The table came from immunoSEQ multiplex PCR; TCRdb's copy has only in-frame clones and leaves some out. V and J calls and clone size are copied from that table; D and trimming were computed from the DNA. The sample holds under 75,000 clones, over 55% seen once. Germline V gene lookup returns CDR1 SGHTA and CDR2 FQGTGA. The CDR3 is 19 residues long. The V segment lost 1 base and the J segment 0 bases; nucleotides outside the gene matches: 13.

This sequence joins TRBV7-3 and TRBJ2-3, with TRBD2 identical over 7 bases. This clonotype was sampled from a woman between 65 and 79 years old with COVID-19, enrolled during active disease. Sequenced material: peripheral blood. CDR3 in amino acids: CASSLRVDSGEGSTDTQYF. In DNA form, the CDR3 reads TGTGCCAGCAGCTTAAGAGTGGACTCGGGGGAGGGCAGCACAGATACGCAGTATTTT.